This passage covers 8 T cell receptor beta chains from one sample sequenced in a study of T cell responses to AZD1222 COVID-19 vaccine. TCRdb's table, derived via immunoSEQ multiplex PCR, lists solely in-frame clones and lacks some. Of about 70,000 clones in the sample, roughly 85% were seen once. The specimen comprised peripheral blood, sampled on day 0 of AZD1222 vaccination. The receptors were gathered from an adult in good health.

This chain links TRBV5-1 with TRBJ2-1, with D possibly matching TRBD2 (5 bases). Germline-derived CDR1 and CDR2 are SGHRS and YFSETQ. This CDR3 has 13 residues. V gave up 4 bases and J gave up 0 bases, with 5 bases separating them. The CDR3, as DNA: TGCGCCAGCAGCGGGAGCTCCTACAATGAGCAGTTCTTC. This codes for CASSGSSYNEQFF.

V gene TRBV13 combines with J gene TRBJ2-3; D possibly corresponds to TRBD2 (6 bases). CDR3 length: 16 amino acids. Per germline, CDR1 PRHDT and CDR2 FYEKMQ (reference sequence). Trimming pared 2 bases from V and 2 bases from J, leaving 14 bases between. CDR3 bases: TGTGCCAGCAGCTTATTGGGGGGATCTTTCACAGATACGCAGTATTTT. Protein sequence: CASSLLGGSFTDTQYF. The complete variable domain, with remaining parts taken from reference TRBV13 and TRBJ2-3, reads AAGVIQSPRHLIKEKRETATLKCYPIPRHDTVYWYQQGPGQDPQFLISFYEKMQSDKGSIPDRFSAQQFSDYHSELNMSSLELGDSALYFCASSLLGGSFTDTQYFGPGTRLTVL.

V and J are TRBV19 and TRBJ1-2; TRBD1 aligns across 7 bases. The CDR3 covers 14 residues. V gave up 3 bases and J gave up 4 bases; unmatched junction bases: 5. Germline values: CDR1 LNHDA, CDR2 SQIVND (reference sequence). The CDR3 spells CASSIGDRVYGYTF. The DNA of the CDR3 is TGTGCCAGTAGTATTGGCGACAGGGTCTATGGCTACACCTTC.

Only one count was recorded for this clone. This CDR3 reads CASSPPFARSGNTIYF. The CDR3 region has the DNA TGTGCCAGCTCACCACCTTTTGCCCGCTCTGGAAACACCATATATTTT. This sequence joins TRBV18 and TRBJ1-3; no firm D call. Trimming removed 0 bases from V and 0 bases from J, with 9 bases in between. Germline CDR1 is KGHSH and CDR2 is LQKENI. The CDR3 spans 16 residues. The complete variable domain, with remaining parts taken from reference TRBV18 and TRBJ1-3, reads NAGVMQNPRHLVRRRGQEARLRCSPMKGHSHVYWYRQLPEEGLKFMVYLQKENIIDESGMPKERFSAEFPKEGPSILRIQQVVRGDSAAYFCASSPPFARSGNTIYFGEGSWLTVV.

The V and J genes are TRBV10-3 and TRBJ2-3, with a tentative D call TRBD2 (5 bases). The CDR3 covers 11 residues. V was pared by 8 bases and J by 3 bases, with 6 bases between. Germline CDR1 ENHRY, CDR2 SYGVKD. CDR3 bases: TGTGCCATCCGGAGGACAGATACGCAGTATTTT. Amino acids: CAIRRTDTQYF.

The rearrangement uses TRBV5-1 and TRBJ2-1; D perhaps matches TRBD1 (6 bases). CDR3 size: 14 residues. The germline V and J ends were trimmed by 1 base and 6 bases, with 11 bases remaining between them. CDR1 and CDR2 from the germline V gene are SGHRS and YFSETQ. The CDR3 region is CASSLLGGSNEQFF. The CDR3 nucleotides are TGCGCCAGCAGCTTGCTAGGGGGAAGCAATGAGCAGTTCTTC. Looking up the rest from reference TRBV5-1 and TRBJ2-1 gives the full variable domain: KAGVTQTPRYLIKTRGQQVTLSCSPISGHRSVSWYQQTPGQGLQFLFEYFSETQRNKGNFPGRFSGRQFSNSRSEMNVSTLELGDSALYLCASSLLGGSNEQFFGPGTRLTVL.

This clone was recorded only once. J is TRBJ2-5 and V is TRBV9; D call uncertain. V was shortened by 1 base and J by 5 bases, with 15 bases between the two germline ends. The germline V gene has CDR1 SGDLS and CDR2 YYNGEE. The CDR3 totals 15 residues. The CDR3 reads CASSVSVGSRETQYF. The CDR3 DNA reads as TGTGCCAGCAGCGTATCAGTGGGGTCTAGGGAGACCCAGTACTTC.

This chain links TRBV7-2 with TRBJ2-5, with D perhaps matching TRBD1 (6 bases). The CDR3 is made up of 13 amino acids. Trimming took 3 bases from V and 4 from J, leaving 9 bases between them. Looked up from germline, CDR1 is SGHTA and CDR2 is FQGNSA. The CDR3 DNA sequence: TGTGCCAGCAGCTTCTTAGGGGGAGAGACCCAGTACTTC. This codes for CASSFLGGETQYF.